The entry below describes one TCR beta chain. Inclusion covered patients whose advanced solid tumors lacked tumor-infiltrating lymphocytes. This entry belongs to a study of low-dose radiotherapy and immunotherapy resistance in tumors. With TRAV- and TRBV-specific primers, first-strand cDNA was made, covering the alpha and beta chains. The TCRs were subjected to amplification over around 19 PCR cycles employing a constant-region primer in conjunction with a V-primer adapter. TCRdb used MiXCR to reprocess the reads, holding one entry per CDR3 protein. The data show fewer than 20,000 distinct CDR3 sequences, approximately 79% seen once. The source is a human donor with advanced metastatic prostate, ovarian, gallbladder or colorectal cancer (not recorded which). This table probably holds off-target reads from a library built for another chain.

CDR3 loop: CASSQSVNTEAFF. Here the CDR3 DNA reads TGTGCCAGCAGCCAATCTGTGAACACTGAAGCTTTCTTT. The chain combines TRBV14 with TRBJ1-1; no definite D call. CDR3 size: 13 residues. Germline CDR1 is SGHDN and CDR2 is FVKESK. Between the trimmed V and J ends, which lost 2 bases and 0 bases, there was a span of 4 bases.